These 5 T cell receptor beta chains were all obtained from the same sample, sequenced in a study of CD8 T cells in Susac syndrome. When the RNA was reverse transcribed, random hexamers were used with an input of about 0.5 to 1 ug. TCRdb processed the immunoSEQ multiplex PCR reads anew with MiXCR; each CDR3 protein has one entry. The sample lists 300,000 or so distinct CDR3 sequences; about 92% were seen once. The sample consisted of CD4+ T cells from PBMCs. All receptors come from a human donor with multiple sclerosis.

As DNA, the CDR3 is TGTGCCAGCAGTTACGACAGTCAGCGGCCCCAGCATTTT. Residues: CASSYDSQRPQHF. The V and J genes are TRBV6-2 or TRBV6-3 and TRBJ1-5; tentative D call: TRBD1 (5 bases). The CDR3 sequence is 13 residues long. Trimming left V 2 bases short and J 9 bases short, with 11 bases between. Germline CDR1 reads MNHEY; CDR2 reads SVGEGT.

The chain recombines TRBV2 with TRBJ1-2, with TRBD1 as a possible D gene (5 bases). This CDR3 has 14 residues. Trimming removed 6 bases at V and 3 bases at J, with 14 bases between. Looked up from germline, CDR1 is SNHLY and CDR2 is FYNNEI. The CDR3 reads CASRDFPRDYGYTF. The CDR3 DNA reads TGTGCCAGCAGGGACTTCCCCAGGGACTATGGCTACACCTTC.

The chain uses TRBV12-3 or TRBV12-4 and TRBJ2-2; no definite D call. Trimming took 5 bases from V and 6 from J, leaving 16 bases between them. The CDR3 runs 15 residues. The CDR3 loop is CASSLHLPNAGELFF. CDR3 coding DNA: TGTGCCAGCAGTCTACACTTACCTAACGCCGGGGAGCTGTTTTTT.

The chain couples TRBV19 to TRBJ1-6; D not resolved. V was clipped by 10 bases and J by 5 bases, with 18 bases between them. The CDR3 is 15 amino acids. Germline-derived CDR1 and CDR2 are LNHDA and SQIVND (reference sequence). CDR3 residues: CATRRTATNNSPLHF. In DNA form, the CDR3 reads TGTGCCACAAGGCGCACAGCAACTAATAATTCACCCCTCCACTTT.

V usage is TRBV29-1 and J usage is TRBJ2-7, with 7 bases aligning to TRBD2. This CDR3 comprises 13 residues. J gave up 2 bases and V 6 bases, and 7 bases lay outside the gene matches. Germline V gives CDR1 SQVTM, CDR2 ANQGSEA. DNA for the CDR3: TGCAGCGTGAGCGGGGACGGGACCTACGAGCAGTACTTC. Its protein is CSVSGDGTYEQYF.